This T cell receptor (beta chain) was documented in a study of cytomegalovirus exposure and HLA in healthy donors. Study conclusions and caveats: Per a later analysis, HLA-associated TCR beta chains showed more clonal expansion than other, equally common TCR beta chains.

Worth noting for this clone: Its antigen is unknown.

60 Vbeta and 13 Jbeta primers were used in PCR. TCRdb's copy holds only in-frame clones and misses some; the assay was immunoSEQ multiplex PCR. The sample shows 150,000 to 200,000 clones, 79% of them seen only once. Germline assignment: CDR1 SNHLY and CDR2 FYNNEI. CDR3 length equals 13 residues. The V end was cut by 1 base, the J end by 1 base, with 4 bases between. The sample was PBMCs. This chain joins TRBV2 and TRBJ1-2; D is unclear. The receptor was derived from a woman in her forties or fifties in good health and CMV-seronegative. The CDR3 reads CASSEELNYGYTF. The DNA for the CDR3 is TGTGCCAGCAGTGAAGAACTTAACTATGGCTACACCTTC.